This T cell receptor beta chain was observed in a study of T cell repertoires in cytomegalovirus infection. About the study: The authors used CMV epitopes that were HLA-C-restricted (recently identified) and HLA-B-restricted (well studied). Evidence of both CMV infection and a matching HLA type came from public TCR beta signatures.

Each CDR3 protein gets one entry after TCRdb re-called the reads with MiXCR. The table records around 900,000 distinct CDR3 sequences, 31% of them present only once. This clonotype turned up a few times. Its antigen is still unknown. Germline CDR1 reads MNHNS; CDR2 reads SASEGT. Trimming at V came to 6 bases and at J to 6 bases, leaving 7 bases not matched to a gene. The CDR3 spans 15 residues. Findings and caveats of the study: The study identified carriers of CMV plus the relevant HLA from cumulative public TCR beta family frequency.

The sample consisted of cultured CD8+ T cells from PBMCs, taken from culture after CMV antigen stimulation. The receptor was isolated from a human donor in good health (CMV status not recorded). Some clones in this sample may be carry-over from other donors' samples. The V and J genes are TRBV6-1 and TRBJ2-1; 11 nucleotides match TRBD1. For the CDR3, the DNA is TGTGCCAGCAGCACTCCGGGACAGGGGGTCAATGAGCAGTTCTTC. Protein product: CASSTPGQGVNEQFF.